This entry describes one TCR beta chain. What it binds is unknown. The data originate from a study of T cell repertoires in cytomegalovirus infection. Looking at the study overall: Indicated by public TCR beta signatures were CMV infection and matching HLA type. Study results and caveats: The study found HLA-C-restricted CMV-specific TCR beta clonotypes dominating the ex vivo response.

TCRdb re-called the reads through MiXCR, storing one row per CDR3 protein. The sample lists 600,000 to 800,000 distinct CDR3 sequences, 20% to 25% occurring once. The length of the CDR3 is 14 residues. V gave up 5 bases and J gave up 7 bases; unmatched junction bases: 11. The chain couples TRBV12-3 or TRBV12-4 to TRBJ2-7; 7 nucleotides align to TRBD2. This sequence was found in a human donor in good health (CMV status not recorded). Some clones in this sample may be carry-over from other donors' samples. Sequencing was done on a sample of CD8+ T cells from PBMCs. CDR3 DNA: TGTGCCAGCAGTCGTTGGGAGGGATCTTGGGAGCAGTACTTC. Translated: CASSRWEGSWEQYF.